A single sample is the source of the 19 T cell receptor beta chains below, sequenced in a study of T cell responses to AZD1222 COVID-19 vaccine. Method: immunoSEQ multiplex PCR; TCRdb's copy keeps in-frame clones and lacks some. This table has 250,000 to 300,000 clones, around 93% appearing once. The sequences come from peripheral blood, collected 28 days after the second AZD1222 dose. The receptor set was obtained from an adult who received the AZD1222 COVID-19 vaccine.

This chain links TRBV28 with TRBJ2-7, with D tentatively TRBD1 or TRBD2 (6 bases each). The germline CDR1 and CDR2 sequences are MDHEN and SYDVKM. V was trimmed by 4 bases and J by 1 base, leaving 20 bases between them. There are 17 residues in the CDR3. In DNA form, the CDR3 reads TGTGCCAGCAGTTACCATATGCTGGGGGGCAGGTCCTACGAGCAGTACTTC. This gives the protein CASSYHMLGGRSYEQYF.

The V and J genes are TRBV19 and TRBJ1-1; TRBD1 aligns across 7 bases. The CDR3 runs 13 residues. Germline trimming cut 5 bases from V and 8 bases from J; bases unmatched to any gene: 8. The germline V gene encodes CDR1 LNHDA and CDR2 SQIVND (reference sequence). In DNA, the CDR3 is TGTGCCAGTAGTGATGAGGGACAGATGGAAGCTTTCTTT. Its translation: CASSDEGQMEAFF.

This chain connects TRBV27 to TRBJ2-1, with TRBD2 identical over 9 bases. Germline assignment: CDR1 MNHEY and CDR2 SMNVEV (reference sequence). The CDR3 sequence is 13 residues long. Losses at the gene ends were 0 bases for V and 13 bases for J; bases not matched to a gene: 4. CDR3 nucleotide sequence: TGTGCCAGCAGTTTATCGAGGCTAGCGGGACAGTTCTTC. It is translated as CASSLSRLAGQFF.

This rearrangement joins TRBV5-1 to TRBJ2-5; D not resolved. Trimming took 4 bases from V and 2 from J, leaving 9 bases between them. The CDR3 runs 13 residues. CDR1 is SGHRS, CDR2 YFSETQ, per germline. The chain's CDR3 is CASSPGTQETQYF. The CDR3 nucleotides read TGCGCCAGCAGCCCGGGTACTCAAGAGACCCAGTACTTC.

The chain uses TRBV7-3 and TRBJ2-2, with TRBD2 matching 15 bases. This CDR3 contains 18 residues. Germline loops: CDR1 SGHTA, CDR2 FQGTGA. J lost 4 bases, V lost 5 bases, and 8 bases had no gene match. The CDR3 nucleotides are TGTGCCAGCAGCCAAGGGACTAGCGGGGGGCCTGGCACCGGGGAGCTGTTTTTT. It is translated as CASSQGTSGGPGTGELFF.

The chain has TRBV6-5 and TRBJ1-5, with D possibly being TRBD1 (5 bases). Trimming shortened V by 0 bases and J by 9 bases, and 12 bases separated the two germline ends. Germline CDR1 is MNHEY and CDR2 is SVGAGI. This CDR3 comprises 14 residues. DNA for the CDR3: TGTGCCAGCAGTTACTCGTGGGGCTCGGGGCCCCAGCATTTT. It translates to CASSYSWGSGPQHF.

The chain employs TRBV3-1 (or the pseudogene TRBV3-2) and TRBJ1-3; no definite D call. The germline gives CDR1 LGHDT, CDR2 YNNKEL (reference sequence). There are 12 residues in the CDR3. V lost 4 bases and J lost 4, with 5 bases in between. The CDR3 spells CASSPGGNTIYF. The CDR3 DNA reads as TGTGCCAGCAGCCCCGGCGGAAACACCATATATTTT.

The chain links TRBV12-3 or TRBV12-4 to TRBJ2-2; unclear D gene. The CDR3 loop spans 12 amino acids. V shed 6 bases and J shed 6 bases, with 8 bases lying between them. The CDR3: CASSRRAGELFF. The DNA of the CDR3 is TGTGCCAGCAGCCGCCGGGCCGGGGAGCTGTTTTTT.

V is TRBV18 and J is TRBJ1-1; 9 positions agree with TRBD1. The germline V gene has CDR1 KGHSH and CDR2 LQKENI. The ends lost 6 bases at V and 6 bases at J; junction bases unmatched: 8. The CDR3 totals 14 residues. The DNA for the CDR3 is TGTGCCAGCTCGCCGACAGGGGGTCAAGCTGAAGCTTTCTTT. Its translation: CASSPTGGQAEAFF.

This chain connects TRBV11-3 to TRBJ2-7; D gene uncertain. Trimming cost V 2 bases and J 0 bases, with 8 bases left between them. The CDR3 is 14 residues long. Germline V gives CDR1 SGHNT, CDR2 YENEEA. CDR3 amino acids: CASSLLRSSYEQYF. The DNA of the CDR3 is TGTGCCAGCAGCTTACTTAGGAGCTCCTACGAGCAGTACTTC.

The gene calls are TRBV6-2 or TRBV6-3 and TRBJ2-2; 11 bases line up with TRBD2. From germline, CDR1 is MNHEY and CDR2 SVGEGT. The CDR3 sequence is 16 residues long. V shed 5 bases, J shed 6 bases, and the junction held 8 bases outside the gene matches. In nucleotides, the CDR3 is TGTGCCAGCAGTCCCCGACTAGCGGGAAGGGCCGGGGAGCTGTTTTTT. Its translation is CASSPRLAGRAGELFF.

The chain carries TRBV7-9 and TRBJ1-1; 9 bases are shared with TRBD1. The junction had 10 bases not matched to a gene; V was cut back by 4 bases and J by 4 bases. The CDR3 totals 16 residues. Germline CDR1 is SEHNR and CDR2 is FQNEAQ (reference sequence). CDR3 bases: TGTGCCAGCAGCTCTCTCCCGGGACAGGGAACCACTGAAGCTTTCTTT. Translating it yields CASSSLPGQGTTEAFF.

This clone was observed a single time. The V and J genes are TRBV29-1 and TRBJ1-1; D is perhaps TRBD1 (5 bases). The CDR3 length is 13 residues. CDR1 and CDR2 from the germline V gene are SQVTM and ANQGSEA. Trimming shortened V by 4 bases and J by 1 base, and 10 bases separated the two germline ends. As DNA, the CDR3 is TGCAGCGTTGTAGGGGATTGGAACACTGAAGCTTTCTTT. Amino acids: CSVVGDWNTEAFF.

The V and J genes are TRBV28 and TRBJ1-2, with TRBD1 as a possible D gene (6 bases). With 2 bases removed from V and 0 bases from J, the gap between germline ends came to 16 bases. The CDR3 runs to 17 residues. Germline lookup yields CDR1 MDHEN and CDR2 SYDVKM. This chain's CDR3 is CASSLGAGTSTNYGYTF. The CDR3, as DNA: TGTGCCAGCAGTTTAGGGGCCGGGACATCGACTAACTATGGCTACACCTTC.

The chain has TRBV5-4 and TRBJ2-7; 8 nucleotides align to TRBD1. The CDR3 has 15 amino acids. The trim removed 2 bases at V and 0 bases at J, leaving 4 bases unmatched. From germline, CDR1 is SGHNT and CDR2 YYREEE (reference sequence). The CDR3 is CASSFGQGSSYEQYF. CDR3 nucleotides: TGTGCCAGCAGCTTTGGACAGGGTAGCTCCTACGAGCAGTACTTC.

The chain has TRBV27 and TRBJ2-7; a possible D gene is TRBD1 (6 bases). V dropped 6 bases and J dropped 6 bases, with 15 bases sitting between them. CDR3 length equals 13 residues. Per germline, CDR1 MNHEY and CDR2 SMNVEV (reference sequence). CDR3: CASRTTGSTEQYF. For the CDR3, the DNA is TGTGCCAGCAGAACGACAGGATCGACCGAGCAGTACTTC.

The chain joins TRBV28 to TRBJ1-2; D uncertain. The CDR3 spans 15 residues. In germline, CDR1 is MDHEN, CDR2 SYDVKM. Trimming removed 6 bases at V and 3 bases at J, with 17 bases between. The CDR3 reads CASSGFGGLDYGYTF. CDR3 DNA: TGTGCCAGCAGCGGGTTCGGAGGGTTGGACTATGGCTACACCTTC.

CDR3 bases: TGTGCCACCAGGCTCATAGCGGGAGGAGAGACCCAGTACTTC. Translating it yields CATRLIAGGETQYF. The chain uses TRBV19 and TRBJ2-5; the match to TRBD2 covers 10 bases. The CDR3 consists of 14 residues. V lost 10 bases to trimming and J lost 4 bases; unmatched junction nucleotides: 9. CDR1 is LNHDA and CDR2 is SQIVND in the germline V gene (reference sequence). Looking up the rest from reference TRBV19 and TRBJ2-5 gives the full variable domain: DGGITQSPKYLFRKEGQNVTLSCEQNLNHDAMYWYRQDPGQGLRLIYYSQIVNDFQKGDIAEGYSVSREKKESFPLTVTSAQKNPTAFYLCATRLIAGGETQYFGPGTRLLVL.

The chain combines TRBV19 with TRBJ2-7; 7 bases are shared with TRBD1. The CDR3 is 14 amino acids. Germline assignment: CDR1 LNHDA and CDR2 SQIVND (reference sequence). V gave up 3 bases and J gave up 4 bases; unmatched junction bases: 6. This chain's CDR3 is CASSITGDGYEQYF. CDR3 DNA: TGTGCCAGTAGTATTACAGGGGACGGGTACGAGCAGTACTTC.